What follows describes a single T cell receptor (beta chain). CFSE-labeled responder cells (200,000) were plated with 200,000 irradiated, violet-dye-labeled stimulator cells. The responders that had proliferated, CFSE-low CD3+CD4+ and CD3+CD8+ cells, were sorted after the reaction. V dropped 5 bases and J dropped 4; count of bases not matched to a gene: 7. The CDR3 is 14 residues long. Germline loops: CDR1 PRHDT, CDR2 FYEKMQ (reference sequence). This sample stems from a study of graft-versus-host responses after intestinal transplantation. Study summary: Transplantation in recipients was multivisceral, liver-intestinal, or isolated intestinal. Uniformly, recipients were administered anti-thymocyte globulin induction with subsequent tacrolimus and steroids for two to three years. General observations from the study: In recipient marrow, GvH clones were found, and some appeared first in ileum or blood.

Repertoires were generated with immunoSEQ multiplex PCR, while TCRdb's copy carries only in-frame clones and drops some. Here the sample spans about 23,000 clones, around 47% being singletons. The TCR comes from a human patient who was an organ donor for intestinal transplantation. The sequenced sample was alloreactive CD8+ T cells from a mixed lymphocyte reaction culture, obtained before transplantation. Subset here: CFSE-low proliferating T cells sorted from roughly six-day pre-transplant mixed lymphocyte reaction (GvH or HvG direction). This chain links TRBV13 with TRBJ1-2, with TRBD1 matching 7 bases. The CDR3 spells CASSQTAGGYGYTF. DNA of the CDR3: TGTGCCAGCAGCCAGACGGCAGGGGGCTATGGCTACACCTTC. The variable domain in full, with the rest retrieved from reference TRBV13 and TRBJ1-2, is AAGVIQSPRHLIKEKRETATLKCYPIPRHDTVYWYQQGPGQDPQFLISFYEKMQSDKGSIPDRFSAQQFSDYHSELNMSSLELGDSALYFCASSQTAGGYGYTFGSGTRLTVV.